The 14 T cell receptor beta chains presented below share a single source sample, sequenced in a study of blood T cell repertoires in COVID-19 (dated by TCRdb to the early 2020s). Libraries were prepared through the immunoSEQ multiplex PCR assay. The source is immuneACCESS, and TCRdb retained only in-frame sequences with V and J called. Part of the clones is not carried over; for the studies checked, unresolved V genes explain less than half of this, and the remainder is unexplained. A total of fewer than 250,000 clones appear in this sample, around four fifths of them only once. About 5.3% of the sample goes to the ten largest clones. The specimen sequenced was PBMCs or T cells enriched from blood (not recorded which). These receptors came from a woman in her fifties or sixties who had been exposed to COVID-19.

There are a few counts of this clone. J is TRBJ1-1 and V is TRBV19; 9 bases are a match to TRBD1. Trimming removed 6 bases from V and 5 bases from J; junction bases left unmatched: 7. From germline, CDR1 is LNHDA and CDR2 SQIVND (reference sequence). This CDR3 has 14 residues. Here the CDR3 reads CASSRTGVRTEAFF. CDR3 sequence (DNA): TGTGCCAGTAGCAGGACAGGGGTTCGTACTGAAGCTTTCTTT.

This chain joins TRBV20-1 and TRBJ2-7, with 8 bases identical to TRBD2. CDR3 length: 15 residues. With V trimmed by 3 bases and J by 2 bases, 9 bases remained unmatched. The germline CDR1 and CDR2 sequences are DFQATT and SNEGSKA (reference sequence). In DNA, the CDR3 is TGCAGTGCTAGTAACGAGCGGGGGACTGCCTACGAGCAGTACTTC. As protein: CSASNERGTAYEQYF.

The chain combines TRBV27 with TRBJ1-3; 7 bases align to TRBD1. From germline, CDR1 is MNHEY and CDR2 SMNVEV (reference sequence). The CDR3 runs 14 residues. V gave up 6 bases and J gave up 8 bases; unmatched junction bases: 10. CDR3 residues: CASRGQNGLDTIYF. DNA for the CDR3: TGTGCCAGCAGGGGACAGAACGGACTTGACACCATATATTTT.

This rearrangement joins TRBV5-1 to TRBJ1-3; D might be TRBD1 (6 bases). Germline assignment: CDR1 SGHRS and CDR2 YFSETQ. Trimming shortened V by 2 bases and J by 8 bases, and 11 bases separated the two germline ends. This CDR3 has 13 amino acids. The CDR3 loop is CASSFTGSDTIYF. The CDR3 DNA reads TGCGCCAGCAGCTTCACAGGGTCGGACACCATATATTTT.

The V gene is TRBV28, the J gene TRBJ1-3; TRBD1 is a possible D gene (6 bases). This CDR3 region has 16 residues. Germline V CDR1 and CDR2: MDHEN, SYDVKM. V was trimmed by 5 bases and J by 0 bases, leaving 14 bases between them. The DNA for the CDR3 is TGTGCCAGCAGTCCCCCGACAGGTCCCTCTGGAAACACCATATATTTT. Its translation is CASSPPTGPSGNTIYF.

The rearrangement links TRBV29-1 to TRBJ1-2; D possibly corresponds to TRBD1 (5 bases). The ends were cut back, 5 bases at V and 8 bases at J, with 21 bases in the middle. CDR3 length equals 14 residues. Germline CDR1 is SQVTM and CDR2 is ANQGSEA. The CDR3 here is CSVFGEAQGSGYTF. The CDR3 coding sequence is TGCAGCGTTTTTGGGGAGGCGCAGGGATCGGGCTACACCTTC.

The CDR3 DNA reads TGTGCCACCTCACGTCCAGGGCGGGGGGGGAACACCGGGGAGCTGTTTTTT. It encodes CATSRPGRGGNTGELFF. The chain uses TRBV7-8 and TRBJ2-2, with TRBD2 matching over 9 bases. The CDR3 has 17 residues. Germline V lookup: CDR1 SGHVS, CDR2 FQNEAQ. The V segment lost 10 bases and the J segment 1 base; nucleotides outside the gene matches: 13.

The chain joins TRBV5-8 to TRBJ1-5; 8 bases line up with TRBD1. V lost 4 bases, J lost 9 bases, and 12 bases stayed unmatched. The CDR3 consists of 15 residues. The germline gives CDR1 SGHTS, CDR2 YDEGEE. The CDR3 spells CASSPRGAGTGPQHF. CDR3 DNA sequence: TGTGCCAGCAGCCCGCGGGGAGCGGGGACAGGGCCCCAGCATTTT.

Remarks on this clone: The identical CDR3 is also encoded by other nucleotide sequences in the sample. The chain carries TRBV7-2 and TRBJ2-7, with 8 nucleotides matching TRBD2. Germline CDR1 reads SGHTA; CDR2 reads FQGNSA. The CDR3 loop spans 15 amino acids. V trimming: 1 base; J trimming: 2 bases; junction bases outside the gene matches: 4. Written as DNA, the CDR3 is TGTGCCAGCAGCTTAGGCGGGGGGAAGGCCTACGAGCAGTACTTC. It is translated as CASSLGGGKAYEQYF. The full variable domain, in which reference TRBV7-2 and TRBJ2-7 provide the parts outside the CDR3, is GAGVSQSPSNKVTEKGKDVELRCDPISGHTALYWYRQSLGQGLEFLIYFQGNSAPDKSGLPSDRFSAERTGGSVSTLTIQRTQQEDSAVYLCASSLGGGKAYEQYFGPGTRLTVT.

The V call is TRBV3-1 (or the pseudogene TRBV3-2), the J call TRBJ2-1; 12 bases agree with TRBD2. The CDR3 extends over 17 amino acids. V was clipped by 0 bases and J by 9 bases; unmatched bases: 9. Germline CDR1 and CDR2: LGHDT and YNNKEL (reference sequence). The CDR3 is CASSQDRLAGGPVEQFF. In DNA, the CDR3 is TGTGCCAGCAGCCAAGATCGCCTAGCGGGGGGGCCTGTTGAGCAGTTCTTC.

The count of this clone is one. The rearrangement links TRBV7-9 to TRBJ2-3; 10 nucleotides agree with TRBD2. Trimming took 8 bases from V and 4 from J; bases not matched to a gene: 15. Germline V lookup: CDR1 SEHNR, CDR2 FQNEAQ (reference sequence). The CDR3 sequence is 17 residues long. The CDR3 region is CASSSKGLAGAPDTQYF. As DNA, the CDR3 is TGTGCCAGCTCCTCAAAGGGCCTAGCGGGGGCCCCAGATACGCAGTATTTT.

The V and J genes are TRBV27 and TRBJ2-1; D is unresolved. The CDR3 length is 16 residues. V was cut by 2 bases and J by 4 bases, with 15 bases left in between. Germline V gene sequence: CDR1 MNHEY, CDR2 SMNVEV (reference sequence). The CDR3 spells CASSLDLPSGYNEQFF. CDR3 DNA sequence: TGTGCCAGCAGTTTAGACTTACCTTCGGGTTACAATGAGCAGTTCTTC.

The V and J genes are TRBV5-1 and TRBJ1-3, with 7 bases aligning to TRBD1. CDR3 length: 15 amino acids. The germline CDR1 and CDR2 sequences are SGHRS and YFSETQ. The V segment lost 4 bases and the J segment 0 bases; nucleotides outside the gene matches: 4. CDR3 residues: CASSPGTASGNTIYF. CDR3 in DNA: TGCGCCAGCAGCCCCGGGACAGCCTCTGGAAACACCATATATTTT. The complete variable domain, with remaining parts taken from reference TRBV5-1 and TRBJ1-3, reads KAGVTQTPRYLIKTRGQQVTLSCSPISGHRSVSWYQQTPGQGLQFLFEYFSETQRNKGNFPGRFSGRQFSNSRSEMNVSTLELGDSALYLCASSPGTASGNTIYFGEGSWLTVV.

This rearrangement joins TRBV7-8 to TRBJ2-3; possible D gene TRBD2, 6 bases. Germline V gene lookup returns CDR1 SGHVS and CDR2 FQNEAQ. This CDR3 is 16 amino acids long. Trimming pared 3 bases from V and 3 bases from J, leaving 16 bases between. CDR3: CASSLRAGLGTDTQYF. Written as DNA, the CDR3 is TGTGCCAGCAGCTTGAGAGCGGGTCTCGGAACAGATACGCAGTATTTT.